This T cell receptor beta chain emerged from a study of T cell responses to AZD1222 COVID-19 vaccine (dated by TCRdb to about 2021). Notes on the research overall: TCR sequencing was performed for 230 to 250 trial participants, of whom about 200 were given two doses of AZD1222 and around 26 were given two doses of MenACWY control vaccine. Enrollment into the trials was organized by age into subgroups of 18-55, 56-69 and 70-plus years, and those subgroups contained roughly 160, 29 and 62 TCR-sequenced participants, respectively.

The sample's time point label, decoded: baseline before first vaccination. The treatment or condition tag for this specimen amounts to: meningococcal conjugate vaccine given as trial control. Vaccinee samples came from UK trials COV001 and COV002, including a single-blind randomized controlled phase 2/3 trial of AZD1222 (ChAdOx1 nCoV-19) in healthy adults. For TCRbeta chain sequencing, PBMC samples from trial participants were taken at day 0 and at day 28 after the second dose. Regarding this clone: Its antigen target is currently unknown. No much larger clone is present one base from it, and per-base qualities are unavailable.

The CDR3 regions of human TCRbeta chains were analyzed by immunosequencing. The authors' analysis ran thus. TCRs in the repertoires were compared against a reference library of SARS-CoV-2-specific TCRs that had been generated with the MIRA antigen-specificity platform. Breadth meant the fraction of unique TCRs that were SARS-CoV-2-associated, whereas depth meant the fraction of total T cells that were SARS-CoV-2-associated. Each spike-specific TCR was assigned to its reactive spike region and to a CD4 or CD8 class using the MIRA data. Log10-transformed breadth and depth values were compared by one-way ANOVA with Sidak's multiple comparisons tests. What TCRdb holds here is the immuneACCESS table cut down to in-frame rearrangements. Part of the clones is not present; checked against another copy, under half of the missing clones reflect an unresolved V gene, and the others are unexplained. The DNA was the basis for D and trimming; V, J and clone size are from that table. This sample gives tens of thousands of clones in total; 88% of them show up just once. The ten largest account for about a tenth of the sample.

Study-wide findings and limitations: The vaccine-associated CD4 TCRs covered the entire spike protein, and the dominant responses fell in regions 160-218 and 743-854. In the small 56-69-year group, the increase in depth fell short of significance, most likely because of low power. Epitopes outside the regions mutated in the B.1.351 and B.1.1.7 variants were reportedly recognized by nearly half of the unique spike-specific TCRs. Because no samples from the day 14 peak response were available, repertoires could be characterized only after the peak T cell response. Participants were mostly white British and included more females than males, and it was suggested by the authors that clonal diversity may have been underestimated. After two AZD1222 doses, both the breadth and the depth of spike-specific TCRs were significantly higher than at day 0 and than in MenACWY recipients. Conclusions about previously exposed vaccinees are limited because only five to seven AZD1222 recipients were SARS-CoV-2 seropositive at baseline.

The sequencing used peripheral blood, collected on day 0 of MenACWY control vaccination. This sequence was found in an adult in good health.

The CDR3 is CASSYSRRSTDTQYF. The DNA reads as follows: TGTGCCAGCAGTTACTCCAGGAGGTCTACAGATACGCAGTATTTT. The chain is made from TRBV6-5 and TRBJ2-3, and possibly TRBD2, on 5 matching bases. According to the germline V gene, CDR1 reads MNHEY and CDR2 reads SVGAGI. The CDR3 has 15 amino acids, counting the end cysteine and phenylalanine. The only DNA kept is the CDR3, 45 bases in frame from the first base. V was cut back by 0 bases and J by 3 bases, leaving a gap of 10 bases between them.